The source of this T cell receptor beta chain is a study of T cells in Graves' hyperthyroidism and ophthalmopathy (dated by TCRdb to the late 2010s). Context from the whole study: Peripheral blood samples were taken at the time of initial diagnosis, prior to any treatment. The approximately 98 discovery patients were randomly divided into training and test sets at a 7:3 ratio. After blood sampling, hyperthyroidism patients were treated with methimazole at a starting dose of 30 mg daily, and ophthalmopathy patients were treated with high-dose intravenous methylprednisolone. To identify TCR V-J signatures that set the groups apart, the researchers used a discovery cohort of roughly 100 patients, made up of about 44 with Graves' ophthalmopathy and 55 to 65 with stable Graves' hyperthyroidism. The paper reports TCR Vbeta CDR3 sequencing of more than 120 peripheral blood samples: under 45 ophthalmopathy, under 80 hyperthyroidism and some 17 progressor patients. In several Graves' hyperthyroidism patients, the study also compared T-cell repertoires from thyroid tissue with T-cell repertoires from blood. An independent validation cohort of 18 to 20 hyperthyroidism patients and 17 patients who later progressed to ophthalmopathy tested prospective prediction of ophthalmopathy. Broad study findings and their caveats: During validation, the model predicted progression to ophthalmopathy a median of approximately 6.5 months ahead of onset, with 60% to 71% sensitivity and roughly 75% specificity. A 13 V-J signature model separated ophthalmopathy from stable hyperthyroidism, with just over 85% sensitivity and approximately 81% specificity in cross-validation and 80%/75% in testing. No statistical method was used to set the sample size in advance, and investigators knew the group allocation. Most expanded thyroid clonotypes (frequency above 0.001) were also detected in blood, suggesting blood repertoires may reflect thyroid immune responses.

Stable Graves' hyperthyroidism was defined as the absence of progression to ophthalmopathy over 18 months of follow-up. The hyperthyroidism patients were between 18 and 65 years old and newly diagnosed, with a disease duration of less than 2 months. Exclusion was applied to patients with uncontrolled infections, other autoimmune diseases, pregnancy or lactation. Diagnoses were based on clinical symptoms, serum thyroxine and TRAb, thyroid ultrasound and orbital computed tomography. PBMCs were isolated from 7.5 to 10 ml of fresh peripheral blood by Ficoll-Paque density gradient centrifugation. Total RNA was extracted using Trizol reagent, and RNA quality was assessed on an Agilent 2100 Bioanalyzer. The CDR3 covers 16 residues, taking in both the cysteine and the phenylalanine. Just CDR3 DNA is preserved here, 48 bases in frame from base 1. The CDR1 and CDR2 encoded by the germline V gene (reference sequence) are MNHEY and SMNVEV. Cut back by 2 bases and 6 bases, the V and J ends lie 17 bases apart.

The TCR beta CDR3 regions were amplified from the RNA transcripts. For the first round of RT-PCR on the TCR CDR3, the HTBI primer set was used together with the Qiagen OneStep RT-PCR kit. Libraries were constructed in a second round of multiplex PCR, after which size selection and purification were performed. Paired-end sequencing of the libraries was performed with 100 bp reads on an Illumina HiSeq2000. The original methods were these. SOAPnuke was used to process the raw data, with reads discarded if the reads contained adapters or uncalled bases, had a mean Phred below 15, or lacked an exact constant-primer or identifier match. COPE v1.2.5 was used to merge high-quality paired reads, and clonotypes were defined as unique nucleotide sequences. MiTCR v1.1 was used to align the clonotypes against IMGT TRBV, TRBD and TRBJ reference segments. The analysis included only V-J combinations with a frequency above 0.0001, which together covered more than 99% of the repertoires. The TCS score was defined as the ratio of F50 (clonal expansion) to E x V (chaos), calculated using BLOSUM62-based TCRdist between CDR3 peptides within each V-J. Welch's t-statistics and random forest reduced some 510 V-J features to about 13, which were used in a naive Bayes classifier (R e1071). In TCRdb, the public reads were trimmed at Q25 with fastp and aligned with MiXCR, with productive beta chains retained. Records with the same CDR3 protein are collapsed into one entry carrying the most frequent genes and DNA. V and J calls and clone size were set by TCRdb, not the authors. This sample has hundreds of thousands of distinct CDR3 sequences in its table, and 20% to 25% of those were observed once. Of the sample, around 67% is held by the ten largest clones.

A word on this clonotype: The specificity of this receptor is unknown. Nothing much larger sits one base from this clone, and base qualities are not available.

The material sequenced was blood. The chain employs TRBV27 and TRBJ2-4; the D gene is perhaps TRBD1, on 6 matching bases. The receptor's source is a man aged 45-65 years with Graves' hyperthyroidism. DNA sequence: TGTGCCAGCAGTTTAAGGTGGGGGCAAGTGGGAAACATTCAGTACTTC. It specifies CASSLRWGQVGNIQYF.